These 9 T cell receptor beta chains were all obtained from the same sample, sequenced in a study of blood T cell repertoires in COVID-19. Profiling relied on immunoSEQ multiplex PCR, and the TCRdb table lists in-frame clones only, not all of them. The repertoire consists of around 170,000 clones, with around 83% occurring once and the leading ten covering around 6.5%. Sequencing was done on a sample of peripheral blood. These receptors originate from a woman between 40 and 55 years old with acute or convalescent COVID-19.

The CDR3 loop reads CASTQYYGYTF. CDR3 bases: TGTGCCAGCACTCAGTACTATGGCTACACCTTC. The chain carries TRBV28 and TRBJ1-2; D ambiguous. Looked up from germline, CDR1 is MDHEN and CDR2 is SYDVKM. Trimming shortened V by 7 bases and J by 3 bases, and 6 bases separated the two germline ends. The CDR3 length is 11 residues.

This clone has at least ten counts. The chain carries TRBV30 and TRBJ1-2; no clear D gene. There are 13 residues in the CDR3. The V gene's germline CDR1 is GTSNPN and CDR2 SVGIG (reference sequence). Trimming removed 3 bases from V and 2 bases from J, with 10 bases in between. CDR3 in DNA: TGTGCCTGGAGAGCGGGCTTCAACTATGGCTACACCTTC. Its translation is CAWRAGFNYGYTF. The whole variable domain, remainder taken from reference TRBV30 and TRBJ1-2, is SQTIHQWPATLVQPVGSPLSLECTVEGTSNPNLYWYRQAAGRGLQLLFYSVGIGQISSEVPQNLSASRPQDRQFILSSKKLLLSDSGFYLCAWRAGFNYGYTFGSGTRLTVV.

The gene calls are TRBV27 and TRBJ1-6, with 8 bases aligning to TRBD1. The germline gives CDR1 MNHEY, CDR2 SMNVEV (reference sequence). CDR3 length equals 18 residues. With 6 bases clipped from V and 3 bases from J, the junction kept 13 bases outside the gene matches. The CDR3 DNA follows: TGTGCCAGCAGCCCCCTAACCGGGACAGGAGACTATAATTCACCCCTCCACTTT. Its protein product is CASSPLTGTGDYNSPLHF.

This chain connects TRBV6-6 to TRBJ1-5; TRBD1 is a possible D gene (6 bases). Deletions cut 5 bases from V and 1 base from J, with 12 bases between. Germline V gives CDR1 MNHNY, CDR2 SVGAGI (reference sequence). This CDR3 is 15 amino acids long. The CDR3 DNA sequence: TGTGCCAGCAGTCCCAGGGGTGAAAGCAATCAGCCCCAGCATTTT. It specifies CASSPRGESNQPQHF.

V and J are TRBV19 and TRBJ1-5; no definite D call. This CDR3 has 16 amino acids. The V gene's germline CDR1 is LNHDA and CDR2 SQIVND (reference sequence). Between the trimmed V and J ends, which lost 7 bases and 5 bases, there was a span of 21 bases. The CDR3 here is CASTLRTGEVHQPQHF. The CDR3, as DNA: TGTGCCAGTACCTTAAGAACCGGGGAGGTGCATCAGCCCCAGCATTTT. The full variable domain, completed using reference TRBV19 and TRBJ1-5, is DGGITQSPKYLFRKEGQNVTLSCEQNLNHDAMYWYRQDPGQGLRLIYYSQIVNDFQKGDIAEGYSVSREKKESFPLTVTSAQKNPTAFYLCASTLRTGEVHQPQHFGDGTRLSIL.

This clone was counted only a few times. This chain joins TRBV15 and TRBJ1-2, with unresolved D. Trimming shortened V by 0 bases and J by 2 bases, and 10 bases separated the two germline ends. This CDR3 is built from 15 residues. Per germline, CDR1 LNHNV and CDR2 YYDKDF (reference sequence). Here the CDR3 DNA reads TGTGCCACCAGCAGAGATCACCAGGCCAACTATGGCTACACCTTC. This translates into CATSRDHQANYGYTF. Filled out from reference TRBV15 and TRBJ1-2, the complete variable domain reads DAMVIQNPRYQVTQFGKPVTLSCSQTLNHNVMYWYQQKSSQAPKLLFHYYDKDFNNEADTPDNFQSRRPNTSFCFLDIRSPGLGDTAMYLCATSRDHQANYGYTFGSGTRLTVV.

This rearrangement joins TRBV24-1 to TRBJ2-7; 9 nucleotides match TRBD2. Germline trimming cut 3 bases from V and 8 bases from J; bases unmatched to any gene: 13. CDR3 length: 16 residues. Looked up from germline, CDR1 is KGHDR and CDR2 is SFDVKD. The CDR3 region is CATSDLNSRGGQKQYF. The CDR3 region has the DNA TGTGCCACCAGTGATCTTAACTCGCGGGGGGGCCAAAAGCAGTACTTC.

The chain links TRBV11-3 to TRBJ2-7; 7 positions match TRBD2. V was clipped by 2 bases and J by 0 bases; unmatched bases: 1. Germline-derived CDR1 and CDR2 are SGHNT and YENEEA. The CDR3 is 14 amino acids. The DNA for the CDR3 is TGTGCCAGCAGCTTATCGGGGGGCTCCTACGAGCAGTACTTC. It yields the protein CASSLSGGSYEQYF.

The CDR3 region is CASTYRIYNSPLHF. The CDR3, as DNA: TGTGCCAGCACCTACAGGATATATAATTCACCCCTCCACTTT. The chain employs TRBV28 and TRBJ1-6; D is possibly TRBD1 (5 bases). CDR3 length equals 14 residues. Germline loops: CDR1 MDHEN, CDR2 SYDVKM. Trimming shortened V by 7 bases and J by 4 bases, and 11 bases separated the two germline ends.